This T cell receptor (beta chain) was sequenced in a study of somatic mutations in cytotoxic T cells in rheumatoid arthritis. Broader study findings: Of the expanded CD8+ clones, the antigen targets were not known. A largest CD8+ clone above 20% of CD8+ cells occurred in about an eighth of the roughly 65 patients.

The CDR3 extends over 15 amino acids. After removal of 6 bases from V and 7 bases from J, the junction contained 10 bases not matched to a gene. Methods used by the authors: Patient CD8+ clones bigger than 1% seldom lined up with published virus-specific TCRB sequences. This table comes from immunoSEQ multiplex PCR, and its TCRdb copy is limited to in-frame clones, with some not included. Clone size and the V and J calls come from that table; the DNA yielded D and trimming. The sample gives about 20,000 clones, more than 70% of which show up once; 28% is in the top ten. Remarks on this clone: The antigen is undetermined.

The V and J genes are TRBV6-7 and TRBJ2-1, with 9 bases matching TRBD2. TRBV6-7 is an ORF; its function is uncertain. Sequences were obtained from CD8+ T cells sorted from blood. This sequence was found in an adult with rheumatoid arthritis. CDR3 coding DNA: TGTGCCAGCAGACCAGCGGGAGGCTGTGGAAATGAGCAGTTCTTC. This translates into CASRPAGGCGNEQFF.